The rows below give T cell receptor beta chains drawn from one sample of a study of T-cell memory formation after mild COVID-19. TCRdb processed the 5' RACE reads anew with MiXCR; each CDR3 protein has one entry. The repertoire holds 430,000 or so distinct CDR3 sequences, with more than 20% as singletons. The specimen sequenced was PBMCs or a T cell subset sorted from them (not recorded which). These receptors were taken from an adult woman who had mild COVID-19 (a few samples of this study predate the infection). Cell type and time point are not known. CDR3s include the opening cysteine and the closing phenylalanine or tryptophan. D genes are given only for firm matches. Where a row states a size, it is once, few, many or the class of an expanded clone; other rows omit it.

cdr3_nt: TGTGCCAGCAGTGGGGGGAGCGGCGAGCAGTTCTTC
cdr3_aa: CASSGGSGEQFF
j_call: TRBJ2-1
clone_size: few
d_call: .
v_call: TRBV2

cdr3_nt: TGTGCCAGCAGCCCGGGGACCATGGAAGAGACCCAGTACTTC
cdr3_aa: CASSPGTMEETQYF
j_call: TRBJ2-5
clone_size: few
d_call: .
v_call: TRBV5-5

cdr3_nt: TGTGCCAGCAGTTCCGGGACTACCGCTTACAATGAGCAGTTCTTC
cdr3_aa: CASSSGTTAYNEQFF
j_call: TRBJ2-1
clone_size: few
d_call: TRBD2
v_call: TRBV28

cdr3_nt: TGTGCCAGCAGCGTACTGGACAGTCACACTGAAGCTTTCTTT
cdr3_aa: CASSVLDSHTEAFF
j_call: TRBJ1-1
clone_size: few
d_call: .
v_call: TRBV7-6

cdr3_nt: TGCGCCAGCAGCCGCCTGGGGGGGTTCGACAATGAGCAGTTCTTC
cdr3_aa: CASSRLGGFDNEQFF
j_call: TRBJ2-1
clone_size: .
d_call: TRBD2
v_call: TRBV5-1

cdr3_nt: TGTGCCTGGGGGGGGACAGGGTACTCTGGGGCCAACGTCCTGACTTTC
cdr3_aa: CAWGGTGYSGANVLTF
j_call: TRBJ2-6
clone_size: once
d_call: TRBD1
v_call: TRBV30

cdr3_nt: TGTGCCAGCCTTGGGAGGAGCACAGATACGCAGTATTTT
cdr3_aa: CASLGRSTDTQYF
j_call: TRBJ2-3
clone_size: many
d_call: .
v_call: TRBV3-1

cdr3_nt: TGCGCCAGCAGCTTGGGAGGTTGGGGGTACAATGAGCAGTTCTTC
cdr3_aa: CASSLGGWGYNEQFF
j_call: TRBJ2-1
clone_size: few
d_call: .
v_call: TRBV5-1

cdr3_nt: TGTGCCAGCAGACAGGACGGGAACACTGAAGCTTTCTTT
cdr3_aa: CASRQDGNTEAFF
j_call: TRBJ1-1
clone_size: few
d_call: .
v_call: TRBV12-3/TRBV12-4

cdr3_nt: TGTGCCAGCAGCCCTGGCCATGGGCCTCAGAATGAGCAGTTCTTC
cdr3_aa: CASSPGHGPQNEQFF
j_call: TRBJ2-1
clone_size: .
d_call: .
v_call: TRBV9

cdr3_nt: TGCAGTGCTAGAGACCACTCCGGGACTAGCGTGGACACCTACGAGCAGTACTTC
cdr3_aa: CSARDHSGTSVDTYEQYF
j_call: TRBJ2-7
clone_size: few
d_call: TRBD2
v_call: TRBV20-1

cdr3_nt: TGCAGCGTTGAAGATCATTGGACAGCCCCCACAGATACGCAGTATTTT
cdr3_aa: CSVEDHWTAPTDTQYF
j_call: TRBJ2-3
clone_size: few
d_call: .
v_call: TRBV29-1

cdr3_nt: TGTGCCAGCACGACAGGGGGCAGCGGGGCCAACGTCCTGACTTTC
cdr3_aa: CASTTGGSGANVLTF
j_call: TRBJ2-6
clone_size: few
d_call: TRBD1
v_call: TRBV12-3/TRBV12-4

cdr3_nt: TGTGCCTGGAAGGACAGGGAGGGCGACACTGAAGCTTTCTTT
cdr3_aa: CAWKDREGDTEAFF
j_call: TRBJ1-1
clone_size: .
d_call: TRBD1
v_call: TRBV30

cdr3_nt: TGCGCCAGCAGCCAAGATCCTGGACTAGCGGGAGTGGATACGCAGTATTTT
cdr3_aa: CASSQDPGLAGVDTQYF
j_call: TRBJ2-3
clone_size: .
d_call: TRBD2
v_call: TRBV4-1

cdr3_nt: TGCAGTGCTAGAGATTCGGGAGACAATGAGCAGTTCTTC
cdr3_aa: CSARDSGDNEQFF
j_call: TRBJ2-1
clone_size: .
d_call: .
v_call: TRBV20-1

cdr3_nt: TGTGCCAGCAGTGAACCAGCCAACGAGCAGTACTTC
cdr3_aa: CASSEPANEQYF
j_call: TRBJ2-7
clone_size: .
d_call: .
v_call: TRBV2

cdr3_nt: TGTGCCAGCAGCCAAACTCCGTATGAGCAGTTCTTC
cdr3_aa: CASSQTPYEQFF
j_call: TRBJ2-1
clone_size: .
d_call: .
v_call: TRBV11-1

cdr3_nt: TGCGCCAGCAGCCTCAAGACTAGCGGGGGGGCCATAGAGACCCAGTACTTC
cdr3_aa: CASSLKTSGGAIETQYF
j_call: TRBJ2-5
clone_size: few
d_call: TRBD2
v_call: TRBV4-1

cdr3_nt: TGCGCCAGCAGCTGGGATGGAAACATTCAGTACTTC
cdr3_aa: CASSWDGNIQYF
j_call: TRBJ2-4
clone_size: few
d_call: .
v_call: TRBV5-1

cdr3_nt: TGTGCCAGCAGCTTAGGTGATAGCGGGAGCGGCTTGGATGAGCAGTTCTTC
cdr3_aa: CASSLGDSGSGLDEQFF
j_call: TRBJ2-1
clone_size: .
d_call: TRBD2
v_call: TRBV7-9

cdr3_nt: TGTGCCAGCAGCCAACTAGCGGGGCGCCTATCCTACGAGCAGTACTTC
cdr3_aa: CASSQLAGRLSYEQYF
j_call: TRBJ2-7
clone_size: .
d_call: TRBD2
v_call: TRBV4-2

cdr3_nt: TGTGCCAGCAGCTTAGGACCACGTTCCGATCCCTACGAGCAGTACTTC
cdr3_aa: CASSLGPRSDPYEQYF
j_call: TRBJ2-7
clone_size: few
d_call: .
v_call: TRBV7-9

cdr3_nt: TGCAGCGTTCAGAGAATCAACACCGGGGAGCTGTTTTTT
cdr3_aa: CSVQRINTGELFF
j_call: TRBJ2-2
clone_size: .
d_call: .
v_call: TRBV29-1

cdr3_nt: TGTGCCAGCAGCTTAGGCGGACTAGCGGGGGGGCCTGAAAACATTCAGTACTTC
cdr3_aa: CASSLGGLAGGPENIQYF
j_call: TRBJ2-4
clone_size: .
d_call: TRBD2
v_call: TRBV13

cdr3_nt: TGTGCCTGGAATAAAGCGGGAGGATCGGGTGAGCAGTTCTTC
cdr3_aa: CAWNKAGGSGEQFF
j_call: TRBJ2-1
clone_size: few
d_call: TRBD2
v_call: TRBV30

cdr3_nt: TGTGCCAGCAGTTTAATAGGTTCTAGCGGGAGCTACAATGAGCAGTTCTTC
cdr3_aa: CASSLIGSSGSYNEQFF
j_call: TRBJ2-1
clone_size: few
d_call: TRBD2
v_call: TRBV12-3/TRBV12-4

cdr3_nt: TGTGCCAGCAGCTTCGGTGATGGGGGGAGCTCCTACGAGCAGTACTTC
cdr3_aa: CASSFGDGGSSYEQYF
j_call: TRBJ2-7
clone_size: few
d_call: .
v_call: TRBV3-1

cdr3_nt: TGTGCCTGGATAGAAGACTTACGGGCCTATGGCTACACCTTC
cdr3_aa: CAWIEDLRAYGYTF
j_call: TRBJ1-2
clone_size: few
d_call: .
v_call: TRBV30

cdr3_nt: TGCAGCGTCCCCGGGACAGCGGAGAGGTTCAATGAGCAGTTCTTC
cdr3_aa: CSVPGTAERFNEQFF
j_call: TRBJ2-1
clone_size: .
d_call: TRBD1
v_call: TRBV29-1

cdr3_nt: TGCGCCAGCAGCTTGCTAGCGGGGCCGAGCTCCTACGAGCAGTACTTC
cdr3_aa: CASSLLAGPSSYEQYF
j_call: TRBJ2-7
clone_size: .
d_call: TRBD2
v_call: TRBV5-1